This TCR beta chain appears in the sequencing data of a study of T cells after yellow fever vaccination. TCRdb redid the calling of the 5' RACE reads with MiXCR, one entry per CDR3 protein. The sample gives 280,000 or so distinct CDR3 sequences, 7.5% to 9% of which show up once; about 3% is in the top ten. Germline CDR1 reads MNHEY; CDR2 reads SVGAGI. The CDR3 length is 13 residues. V dropped 10 bases and J dropped 4 bases, with 16 bases sitting between them. The TCR was taken from a man between 18 and 35 years old who received the YFV17D yellow fever vaccine. The chain joins TRBV6-5 to TRBJ2-5; a weak D match, TRBD2 (7 bases). Material: CD4+ T cells sorted from PBMCs, obtained 5 days after the yellow fever booster vaccination. The CDR3 protein is CATTTRGGETQYF. The CDR3 nucleotides read TGTGCCACCACTACGAGGGGGGGAGAGACCCAGTACTTC.